This entry concerns a single T cell receptor (beta chain). A read error may explain this, as a much larger clone is one base away. This specimen comes from a study of T cells of healthy individuals. TCRdb redid the calling of the 5' RACE reads with MiXCR, one entry per CDR3 protein. The table lists about 53,000 distinct CDR3 sequences, around 15% of them singletons, with 15% to 20% in the top ten. In germline, CDR1 is SEHNR, CDR2 FQNEAQ (reference sequence). This CDR3 is built from 15 residues. This TCR was sampled from a human donor in good health. The chain recombines TRBV7-9 with TRBJ2-2; 7 nucleotides align to TRBD1. The CDR3 loop reads CASSLAGGKIVELFF. DNA for the CDR3: TGTGCCAGCAGCCTAGCAGGGGGAAAGATCGTGGAGCTGTTTTTT.